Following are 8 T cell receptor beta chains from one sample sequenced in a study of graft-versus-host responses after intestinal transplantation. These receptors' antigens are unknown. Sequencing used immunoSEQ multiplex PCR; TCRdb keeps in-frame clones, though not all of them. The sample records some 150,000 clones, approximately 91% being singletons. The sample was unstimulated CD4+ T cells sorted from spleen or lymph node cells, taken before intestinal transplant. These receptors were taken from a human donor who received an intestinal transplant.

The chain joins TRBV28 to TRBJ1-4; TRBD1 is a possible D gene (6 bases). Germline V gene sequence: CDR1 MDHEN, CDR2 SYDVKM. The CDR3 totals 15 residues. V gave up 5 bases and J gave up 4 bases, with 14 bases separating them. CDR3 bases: TGTGCCAGCAGTCTCACAGGGAAACTTAATGAAAAACTGTTTTTT. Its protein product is CASSLTGKLNEKLFF.

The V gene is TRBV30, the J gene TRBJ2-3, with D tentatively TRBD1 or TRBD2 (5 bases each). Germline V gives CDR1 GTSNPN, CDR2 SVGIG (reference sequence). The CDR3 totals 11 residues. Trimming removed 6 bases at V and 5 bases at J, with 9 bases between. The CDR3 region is CACGGQDTQYF. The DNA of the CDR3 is TGTGCCTGTGGAGGACAAGATACGCAGTATTTT.

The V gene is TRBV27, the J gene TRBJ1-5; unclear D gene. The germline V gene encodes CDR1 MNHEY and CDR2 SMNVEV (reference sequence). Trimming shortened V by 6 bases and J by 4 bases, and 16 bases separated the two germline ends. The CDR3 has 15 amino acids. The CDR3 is CASSLAYNTNQPQHF. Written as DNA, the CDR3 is TGTGCCAGCAGCCTCGCCTATAATACTAATCAGCCCCAGCATTTT.

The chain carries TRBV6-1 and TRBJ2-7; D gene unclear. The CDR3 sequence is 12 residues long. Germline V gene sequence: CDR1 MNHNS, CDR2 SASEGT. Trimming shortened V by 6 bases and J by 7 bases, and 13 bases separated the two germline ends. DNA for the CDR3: TGTGCCAGCAGCGAAAATTTAGAAGAGCAGTACTTC. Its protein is CASSENLEEQYF.

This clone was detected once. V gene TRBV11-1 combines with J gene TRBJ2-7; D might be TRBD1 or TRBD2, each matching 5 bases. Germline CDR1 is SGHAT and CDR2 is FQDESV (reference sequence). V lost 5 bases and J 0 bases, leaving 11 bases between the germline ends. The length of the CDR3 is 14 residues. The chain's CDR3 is CASSPVGDSYEQYF. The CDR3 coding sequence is TGTGCCAGCAGCCCCGTGGGGGACTCCTACGAGCAGTACTTC.

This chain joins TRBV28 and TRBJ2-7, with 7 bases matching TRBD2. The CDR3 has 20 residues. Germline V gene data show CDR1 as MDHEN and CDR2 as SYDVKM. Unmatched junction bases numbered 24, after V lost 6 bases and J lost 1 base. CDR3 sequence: CASSRTRQDTRPGRSYEQYF. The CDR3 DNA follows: TGTGCCAGCAGCCGAACCCGACAAGACACACGACCCGGGAGGTCCTACGAGCAGTACTTC. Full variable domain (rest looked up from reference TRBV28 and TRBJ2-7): DVKVTQSSRYLVKRTGEKVFLECVQDMDHENMFWYRQDPGLGLRLIYFSYDVKMKEKGDIPEGYSVSREKKERFSLILESASTNQTSMYLCASSRTRQDTRPGRSYEQYFGPGTRLTVT.

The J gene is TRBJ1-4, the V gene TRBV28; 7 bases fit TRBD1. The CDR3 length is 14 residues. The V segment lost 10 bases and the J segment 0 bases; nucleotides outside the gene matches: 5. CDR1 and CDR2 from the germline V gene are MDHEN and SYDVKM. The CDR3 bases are TGTGCCACCCAGGGGACAGCAACTAATGAAAAACTGTTTTTT. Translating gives CATQGTATNEKLFF.

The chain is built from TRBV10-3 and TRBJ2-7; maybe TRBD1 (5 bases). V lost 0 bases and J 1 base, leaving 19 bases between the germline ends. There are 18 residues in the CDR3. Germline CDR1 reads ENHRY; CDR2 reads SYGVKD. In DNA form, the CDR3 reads TGTGCCATCAGTGAGTCTTTCCTTCAGGGTTCGAAATCCTACGAGCAGTACTTC. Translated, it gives CAISESFLQGSKSYEQYF.